This TCR beta chain was captured by sequencing in a study of T-cell memory formation after mild COVID-19. This clonotype showed up just a few times. In TCRdb, the 5' RACE reads were re-called with MiXCR into one record per CDR3 protein. The data hold about 320,000 distinct CDR3 sequences, with over 11% observed a single time. The sequenced material came from PBMCs or a T cell subset sorted from them (not recorded which). This sequence originates from a young man who had mild COVID-19 (a few samples of this study predate the infection). Cell type and time point are not known.

The CDR3: CASSVVEHPHVLTF. CDR3 nucleotides: TGTGCCAGCAGCGTAGTGGAACACCCCCACGTCCTGACTTTC. The genes are TRBV9 and TRBJ2-6; the D is unclear. This CDR3 contains 14 residues. The V gene lost 0 bases and the J gene lost 11 bases, with 12 bases spanning the gap. The germline V gene has CDR1 SGDLS and CDR2 YYNGEE.